A single sample gave rise to the 3 T cell receptor beta chains below, sequenced in a study of cytomegalovirus exposure and HLA in healthy donors. The primer mix had 60 Vbeta and 13 Jbeta primers. Assay: immunoSEQ multiplex PCR; the TCRdb copy retains only in-frame clones and omits some. The sample lists some 140,000 clones, 70% to 80% seen once, with less than 4% in the top ten. The sequenced sample consisted of PBMCs. Receptor source: a man under 40 in good health and CMV-seronegative.

The chain carries TRBV11-1 and TRBJ2-7, with D possibly matching TRBD2 (5 bases). Germline V gives CDR1 SGHAT, CDR2 FQDESV (reference sequence). Trimming removed 5 bases from V and 0 bases from J, with 11 bases in between. The length of the CDR3 is 14 residues. DNA of the CDR3: TGTGCCAGCAGCGCTCGGGGAATCTCCTACGAGCAGTACTTC. It is translated as CASSARGISYEQYF.

This clone was picked up a small number of times. The rearrangement uses TRBV13 and TRBJ1-4; possibly TRBD1 for D (6 bases). Germline V gives CDR1 PRHDT, CDR2 FYEKMQ (reference sequence). The CDR3 covers 13 residues. The ends were cut back, 5 bases at V and 7 bases at J, with 11 bases in the middle. CDR3 protein: CASSASGVEKLFF. The DNA for the CDR3 is TGTGCCAGCAGCGCTTCAGGGGTTGAAAAACTGTTTTTT. Full variable domain (outside the CDR3, taken from reference TRBV13 and TRBJ1-4): AAGVIQSPRHLIKEKRETATLKCYPIPRHDTVYWYQQGPGQDPQFLISFYEKMQSDKGSIPDRFSAQQFSDYHSELNMSSLELGDSALYFCASSASGVEKLFFGSGTQLSVL.

The rearrangement joins TRBV5-6 to TRBJ1-3; no firm D call. Germline lookup yields CDR1 SGHDT and CDR2 YYEEEE. This CDR3 is 17 amino acids long. The V end lost 0 bases, the J end lost 0 bases, and 13 bases lay between the germline ends. The CDR3 here is CASSLALAGSSGNTIYF. The DNA of the CDR3 is TGTGCCAGCAGCTTGGCCCTCGCAGGCTCCTCTGGAAACACCATATATTTT.